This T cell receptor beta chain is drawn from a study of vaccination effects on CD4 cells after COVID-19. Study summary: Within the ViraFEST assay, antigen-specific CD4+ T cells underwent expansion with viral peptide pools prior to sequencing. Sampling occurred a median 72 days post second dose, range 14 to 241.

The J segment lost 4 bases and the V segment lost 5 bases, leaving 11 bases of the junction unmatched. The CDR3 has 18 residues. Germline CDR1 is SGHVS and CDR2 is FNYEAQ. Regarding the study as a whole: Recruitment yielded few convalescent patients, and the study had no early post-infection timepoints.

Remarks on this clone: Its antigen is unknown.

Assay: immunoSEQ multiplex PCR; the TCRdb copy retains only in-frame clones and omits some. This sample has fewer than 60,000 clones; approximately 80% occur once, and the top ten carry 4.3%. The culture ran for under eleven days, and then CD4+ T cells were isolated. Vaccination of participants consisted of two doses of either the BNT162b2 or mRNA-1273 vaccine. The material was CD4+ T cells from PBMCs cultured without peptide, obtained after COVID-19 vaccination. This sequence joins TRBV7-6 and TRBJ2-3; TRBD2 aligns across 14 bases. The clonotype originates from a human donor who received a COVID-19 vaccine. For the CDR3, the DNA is TGTGCCAGCAGCCCGAGGACTAGCGGGGGGAGTTCGGCAGATACGCAGTATTTT. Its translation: CASSPRTSGGSSADTQYF.